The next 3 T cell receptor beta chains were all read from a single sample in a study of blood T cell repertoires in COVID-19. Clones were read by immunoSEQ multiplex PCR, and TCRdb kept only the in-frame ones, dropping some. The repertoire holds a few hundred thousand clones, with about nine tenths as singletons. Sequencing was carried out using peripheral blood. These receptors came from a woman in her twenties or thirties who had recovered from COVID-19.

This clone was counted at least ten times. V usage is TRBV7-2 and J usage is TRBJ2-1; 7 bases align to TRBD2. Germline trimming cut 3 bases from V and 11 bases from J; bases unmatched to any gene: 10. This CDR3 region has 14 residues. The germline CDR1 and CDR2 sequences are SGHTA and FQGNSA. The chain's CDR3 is CASSFTPGRDQQFF. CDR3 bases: TGTGCCAGCAGCTTTACCCCGGGGAGGGACCAGCAGTTCTTC.

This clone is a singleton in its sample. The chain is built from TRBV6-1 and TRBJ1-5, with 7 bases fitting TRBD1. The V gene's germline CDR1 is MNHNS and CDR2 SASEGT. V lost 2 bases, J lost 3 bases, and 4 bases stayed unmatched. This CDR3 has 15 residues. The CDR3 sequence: CASSERQGFNQPQHF. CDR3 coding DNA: TGTGCCAGCAGTGAAAGACAGGGTTTCAATCAGCCCCAGCATTTT.

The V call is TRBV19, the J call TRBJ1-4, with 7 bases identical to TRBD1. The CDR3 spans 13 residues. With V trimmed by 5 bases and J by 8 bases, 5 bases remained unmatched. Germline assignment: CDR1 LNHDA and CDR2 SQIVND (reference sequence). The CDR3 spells CASSSGDREKLFF. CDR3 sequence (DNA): TGTGCCAGTAGTTCAGGGGACAGAGAAAAACTGTTTTTT.